These 32 T cell receptor beta chains were all obtained from the same sample, sequenced in a study of blood T cell repertoires in COVID-19. Libraries were prepared by immunoSEQ multiplex PCR; TCRdb keeps only in-frame clonotypes and omits some of them. Among about 200,000 clones listed, 88% were seen once. Sequencing was carried out using peripheral blood. The source is a man aged 45-65 years with COVID-19, enrolled during active disease.

The chain uses TRBV28 and TRBJ1-5; D uncertain. CDR3 length: 12 residues. With 6 bases removed from V and 6 bases from J, the gap between germline ends came to 9 bases. From germline, CDR1 is MDHEN and CDR2 SYDVKM. The CDR3 loop is CASSSVVQPQHF. The DNA for the CDR3 is TGTGCCAGCAGCTCCGTCGTTCAGCCCCAGCATTTT.

This chain connects TRBV28 to TRBJ2-7, with D possibly matching TRBD1 (6 bases). CDR1 is MDHEN, CDR2 SYDVKM, per germline. The CDR3 contains 14 residues. V was trimmed by 6 bases and J by 0 bases, leaving 12 bases between them. CDR3 sequence reads: CASRPGHHSYEQYF. CDR3 in DNA: TGTGCCAGCAGGCCGGGACACCACTCCTACGAGCAGTACTTC.

The chain combines TRBV14 with TRBJ2-3; 8 nucleotides line up with TRBD2. Trimming at V came to 9 bases and at J to 3 bases, leaving 8 bases not matched to a gene. This CDR3 is built from 14 residues. From germline, CDR1 is SGHDN and CDR2 FVKESK. CDR3 sequence (DNA): TGTGCCAGTTCTAGCGGGCTATCTACAGATACGCAGTATTTT. This codes for CASSSGLSTDTQYF.

This clone appeared once. The chain carries TRBV5-1 and TRBJ2-3, with D possibly TRBD1 on 5 matching bases. The CDR3 covers 14 residues. V lost 0 bases and J lost 3, with 8 bases in between. CDR1 SGHRS and CDR2 YFSETQ come from the germline V gene. The CDR3 DNA sequence: TGCGCCAGCAGCTTGGAGACAGCAACAGATACGCAGTATTTT. It is translated as CASSLETATDTQYF.

This chain joins TRBV3-1 (or the pseudogene TRBV3-2) and TRBJ2-7, with 12 bases matching TRBD2. J was trimmed by 9 bases and V by 4 bases; bases with no gene match: 7. Germline CDR1 LGHDT, CDR2 YNNKEL (reference sequence). This CDR3 region has 14 residues. CDR3 nucleotides: TGTGCCAGCAGCCTCCCTAGCGGGAGGGGGGGGCAGTACTTC. As protein: CASSLPSGRGGQYF.

V is TRBV6-2 or TRBV6-3 and J is TRBJ1-3, with D hard to call. Germline V gene data show CDR1 as MNHEY and CDR2 as SVGEGT. V lost 0 bases and J lost 3, with 9 bases in between. The CDR3 spans 15 residues. The CDR3 loop is CASSYSGRYGNTIYF. DNA for the CDR3: TGTGCCAGCAGTTACTCGGGCAGATATGGAAACACCATATATTTT.

This clone was counted a single time. The CDR3 DNA is TGCAGCGTTGAAGTCGCAATGTCGGGGGAGCAGTACTTC. Its translation is CSVEVAMSGEQYF. This sequence joins TRBV29-1 and TRBJ2-7; D possibly corresponds to TRBD2 (5 bases). The V gene's germline CDR1 is SQVTM and CDR2 ANQGSEA. Trimming removed 1 base from V and 7 bases from J, with 14 bases in between. The CDR3 has 13 amino acids.

J is TRBJ2-5 and V is TRBV25-1; 8 positions agree with TRBD1. Germline CDR1 is MGHDK and CDR2 is SYGVNS. The CDR3 is made up of 13 amino acids. The junction had 1 base not matched to a gene; V was cut back by 5 bases and J by 2 bases. As DNA, the CDR3 is TGTGCCAGCAGTCGGACAGGGCAAGAGACCCAGTACTTC. Translating gives CASSRTGQETQYF.

The chain joins TRBV5-1 to TRBJ2-2; TRBD2 might be the D (6 bases). The V end lost 5 bases, the J end lost 5 bases, and 25 bases lay between the germline ends. The CDR3 has 18 amino acids. Germline V lookup: CDR1 SGHRS, CDR2 YFSETQ. The CDR3: CASRIKSWRGSGTGELFF. The CDR3 coding sequence is TGCGCCAGCAGAATCAAATCATGGAGGGGAAGTGGTACCGGGGAGCTGTTTTTT.

The V gene is TRBV20-1, the J gene TRBJ2-3; D might be TRBD1 (6 bases). The V end was cut by 3 bases, the J end by 6 bases, with 13 bases between. CDR1 and CDR2 from the germline V gene are DFQATT and SNEGSKA (reference sequence). The CDR3 extends over 13 amino acids. CDR3 coding DNA: TGCAGTGCTAGTTCAGGGGCGGACGATACGCAGTATTTT. This translates into CSASSGADDTQYF.

The gene calls are TRBV5-5 and TRBJ2-7, with 13 bases lining up with TRBD2. In germline, CDR1 is SGHKS, CDR2 YYEKEE (reference sequence). V lost 0 bases to trimming and J lost 6 bases; unmatched junction nucleotides: 6. The CDR3 runs 16 residues. The CDR3 protein is CASSLGTSGRGFEQYF. CDR3 DNA: TGTGCCAGCAGCTTGGGGACTAGCGGGAGAGGGTTCGAGCAGTACTTC.

The chain has TRBV18 and TRBJ1-6; no definite D call. Trimming cost V 3 bases and J 8 bases, with 8 bases left between them. Germline V gene lookup returns CDR1 KGHSH and CDR2 LQKENI. This CDR3 is 13 amino acids long. Here the CDR3 DNA reads TGTGCCAGCTCACCGAGGTCAGATTCACCCCTCCACTTT. Encoded protein: CASSPRSDSPLHF.

The CDR3 region has the DNA TGTGCCAGCCGACTAGACTCCTACGAGCAGTACTTC. Residues: CASRLDSYEQYF. This chain links TRBV6-6 with TRBJ2-7; tentatively, D is TRBD2 (6 bases). The ends were cut back, 8 bases at V and 0 bases at J, with 8 bases in the middle. The CDR3 spans 12 residues. Germline V lookup: CDR1 MNHNY, CDR2 SVGAGI (reference sequence).

CDR3 residues: CASSSGGKETQYF. In nucleotides, the CDR3 is TGTGCCAGCAGTTCAGGGGGCAAGGAGACCCAGTACTTC. The chain is built from TRBV28 and TRBJ2-5, with TRBD1 matching over 8 bases. Germline CDR1 is MDHEN and CDR2 is SYDVKM. Losses at the gene ends were 4 bases for V and 5 bases for J; bases not matched to a gene: 3. The CDR3 extends over 13 amino acids.

This clone was seen just once. The chain links TRBV9 to TRBJ1-1; maybe TRBD1 (6 bases). The CDR3 sequence is 14 residues long. The germline CDR1 and CDR2 sequences are SGDLS and YYNGEE. V lost 4 bases to trimming and J lost 3 bases, with 13 bases between them. The CDR3 spells CASSPRQDHTEAFF. CDR3 coding DNA: TGTGCCAGCAGCCCCCGACAGGATCACACTGAAGCTTTCTTT.

This clone has just one count. The V and J genes are TRBV5-5 and TRBJ2-1; a possible D gene is TRBD1 (5 bases). This CDR3 has 15 amino acids. The V gene lost 3 bases and the J gene lost 4 bases, with 14 bases spanning the gap. CDR1 and CDR2 (germline): SGHKS, YYEKEE (reference sequence). CDR3 DNA: TGTGCCAGCAGCTCCAGGGTTGACCTTTACAATGAGCAGTTCTTC. Amino acid sequence: CASSSRVDLYNEQFF.

The chain is built from TRBV6-1 and TRBJ2-2; unclear D gene. Trimming pared 1 base from V and 2 bases from J, leaving 8 bases between. CDR1 is MNHNS, CDR2 SASEGT, per germline. The CDR3 loop spans 15 amino acids. The CDR3 sequence: CASSEVNRNTGELFF. The CDR3 DNA sequence: TGTGCCAGCAGTGAAGTGAACAGAAACACCGGGGAGCTGTTTTTT.

The chain recombines TRBV27 with TRBJ2-1; possibly TRBD2 for D (6 bases). The CDR3 runs to 14 residues. Germline V CDR1 and CDR2: MNHEY, SMNVEV (reference sequence). The V end lost 0 bases, the J end lost 9 bases, and 12 bases lay between the germline ends. The CDR3 DNA follows: TGTGCCAGCAGTTTATCCCGGGACTTCGCTGAGCAGTTCTTC. As protein: CASSLSRDFAEQFF.

The CDR3 DNA reads as TGTGCCAGCAGTCCTAGGACTACCACGCAGTATTTT. Its translation is CASSPRTTTQYF. The chain has TRBV2 and TRBJ2-3; perhaps TRBD2 as D (6 bases). The CDR3 sequence is 12 residues long. Per germline, CDR1 SNHLY and CDR2 FYNNEI. The ends were cut back, 5 bases at V and 9 bases at J, with 12 bases in the middle.

The V gene is TRBV5-1, the J gene TRBJ2-1; TRBD2 matches 9 bases. Germline V gives CDR1 SGHRS, CDR2 YFSETQ. V was pared by 4 bases and J by 7 bases, with 9 bases of the junction left unmatched. The CDR3 runs to 15 residues. This CDR3 reads CASSRIAGEVNEQFF. In DNA, the CDR3 is TGCGCCAGCAGCCGAATAGCGGGAGAGGTTAATGAGCAGTTCTTC.

CDR3: CASSLGDRVVYGYTF. CDR3 nucleotides: TGTGCCAGCAGCCTAGGGGACAGGGTAGTCTATGGCTACACCTTC. This chain connects TRBV5-5 to TRBJ1-2; 9 bases are shared with TRBD1. The trim removed 4 bases at V and 4 bases at J, leaving 8 bases unmatched. CDR3 length: 15 residues. From germline, CDR1 is SGHKS and CDR2 YYEKEE (reference sequence).

This rearrangement joins TRBV5-1 to TRBJ1-2; possible D gene TRBD1, 6 bases. Germline V gives CDR1 SGHRS, CDR2 YFSETQ. Between the trimmed V and J ends, which lost 3 bases and 8 bases, there was a span of 14 bases. The CDR3 has 13 amino acids. The CDR3 nucleotides are TGCGCCAGCAGCTCAACACCAGGGGCCGGCTACACCTTC. Translated, it gives CASSSTPGAGYTF.

This rearrangement joins TRBV6-1 to TRBJ2-7; 9 bases match TRBD1. The CDR3 sequence is 15 residues long. CDR1 is MNHNS and CDR2 is SASEGT in the germline V gene. Trimming cost V 3 bases and J 5 bases; bases outside gene matches: 8. DNA of the CDR3: TGTGCCAGCAGTGAGATCCTGGACAGGGGCCACGAGCAGTACTTC. Its protein product is CASSEILDRGHEQYF.

The chain is built from TRBV6-5 and TRBJ2-5, with D possibly matching TRBD1 (6 bases). Deletions cut 6 bases from V and 0 bases from J, with 11 bases between. This CDR3 region has 14 residues. Germline values: CDR1 MNHEY, CDR2 SVGAGI. CDR3 loop: CASRVGQYQETQYF. The CDR3 DNA reads TGTGCCAGCAGGGTAGGACAGTACCAAGAGACCCAGTACTTC.

The chain recombines TRBV4-2 with TRBJ2-3; TRBD2 matches at 9 bases. The germline V gene has CDR1 LGHNA and CDR2 YNFKEQ. This CDR3 is 16 amino acids long. After removal of 3 bases from V and 3 bases from J, the junction contained 7 bases not matched to a gene. As DNA, the CDR3 is TGTGCCAGCAGCCAGGGTCTAGCGGGAATGACAGATACGCAGTATTTT. It encodes CASSQGLAGMTDTQYF.

The chain recombines TRBV13 with TRBJ2-1, with 14 nucleotides matching TRBD2. The V segment lost 5 bases and the J segment 4 bases; nucleotides outside the gene matches: 4. Germline CDR1 PRHDT, CDR2 FYEKMQ (reference sequence). The CDR3 has 16 amino acids. This CDR3 is CASSRLAGGGYNEQFF. Here the CDR3 DNA reads TGTGCCAGCAGCCGACTAGCGGGAGGGGGTTACAATGAGCAGTTCTTC.

The V gene is TRBV24-1, the J gene TRBJ2-1; TRBD2 might be the D (7 bases). V was clipped by 9 bases and J by 6 bases, with 14 bases between them. The CDR3 covers 13 residues. Germline V lookup: CDR1 KGHDR, CDR2 SFDVKD. In DNA form, the CDR3 reads TGTGCCACCGATAAGGGGGGGGGCAATGAGCAGTTCTTC. Translated, it gives CATDKGGGNEQFF.

The chain combines TRBV6-5 with TRBJ2-5, with D perhaps TRBD1 (5 bases). The CDR3 has 14 amino acids. Trimming took off 6 bases at V and 6 bases at J, with 17 bases between the two ends. Germline CDR1 MNHEY, CDR2 SVGAGI. The CDR3, as DNA: TGTGCCAGCAGGCCAACCGACAGCCAGCAGACCCAGTACTTC. Amino acids: CASRPTDSQQTQYF.

As for this clone: The sample carries other DNA sequences with the same CDR3. V and J are TRBV18 and TRBJ2-3; no reliable D call. CDR1 is KGHSH and CDR2 is LQKENI in the germline V gene. This CDR3 contains 14 residues. V lost 0 bases, J lost 1 base, and 5 bases lay in between. The CDR3 nucleotides read TGTGCCAGCTCACCACCGGCGGGCACAGATACGCAGTATTTT. It specifies CASSPPAGTDTQYF.

The chain links TRBV5-4 to TRBJ1-6; maybe TRBD1 (6 bases). Per the germline V gene, CDR1 is SGHNT and CDR2 is YYREEE (reference sequence). The CDR3 covers 15 residues. Trimming pared 1 base from V and 8 bases from J, leaving 13 bases between. CDR3 DNA: TGTGCCAGCAGCTTGTCCAGGGGAACGGATTCACCCCTCCACTTT. Translation: CASSLSRGTDSPLHF.

This clone was observed once. The gene calls are TRBV7-9 and TRBJ2-1; D remains unclear. The CDR3 contains 14 residues. CDR1 and CDR2 from the germline V gene are SEHNR and FQNEAQ (reference sequence). V dropped 8 bases and J dropped 0 bases, with 11 bases sitting between them. The CDR3 sequence is CASAKTFSYNEQFF. In DNA form, the CDR3 reads TGTGCCAGCGCGAAGACTTTCTCCTACAATGAGCAGTTCTTC.

V usage is TRBV10-3 and J usage is TRBJ1-1; 9 nucleotides agree with TRBD1. The CDR3 spans 16 residues. CDR1 and CDR2 from the germline V gene are ENHRY and SYGVKD. J was trimmed by 2 bases and V by 4 bases; bases with no gene match: 8. CDR3 protein: CAISAQPGQGNTEAFF. CDR3 nucleotides: TGTGCCATCAGTGCCCAACCGGGACAGGGAAACACTGAAGCTTTCTTT.